This T cell receptor (beta chain) is drawn from a study of CD8+ T cells in alopecia areata (dated by TCRdb to 2017 to 2018). About the study as a whole: The treated patients, all with moderate-to-severe alopecia areata, were enrolled in an open-label pilot trial of oral tofacitinib given at 5 to 10 mg twice daily. immunoSEQ multiplex PCR using 35 Vbeta forward primers and 13 Jbeta reverse primers was used to amplify TCRbeta CDR3 regions. Patients on tofacitinib were biopsied at baseline and after 4 and 24 weeks of treatment, and several of the patients also had a later scalp biopsy. Clonality in the scalp was compared among normal scalp (n=4), patchy alopecia areata scalp (n=8), and alopecia totalis/universalis scalp (n=8). In humans, TCRbeta sequencing was performed on scalp tissue and on sorted CD4+ and CD8+ peripheral blood T cells from healthy controls and from patients with patchy or totalis/universalis alopecia areata. Tofacitinib was administered for 6 to 18 months, and 6 months of follow-up off drug were then conducted to assess delayed response and recurrence. High-throughput TCRbeta sequencing was used to examine T cell clonal expansion in alopecia areata in both the C3H/HeJ mouse model and human patients. In treated patients, disease severity was measured using the SALT score, which gives the percentage of scalp surface area affected. RNA was extracted with the PAXgene miRNA kit for fixed scalp, the miRNeasy kit for PBMCs, and the RNeasy kit for mouse skin. Paper-wide results and their limitations: Many expanded lesional clones persisted in scalp and blood during tofacitinib treatment, which may partly explain relapse after stopping treatment. Scalp TCR repertoire analysis is complicated because resident alphabeta T cells in normal human skin are also sequenced, whereas mouse skin is dominated by gammadelta T cells. Compared with normal scalp, lesional scalp had higher clonality and more expanded CD8+ clones, particularly in alopecia totalis/universalis, a pattern that suggests antigenic drive. With tofacitinib, both scalp clonality and the number of expanded CD8+ clones among the top 100 scalp clones went down significantly. Shared TCR sequences between patients were less evident than in mice, which may be partly attributable to HLA diversity in the patient population. Because the treated cohort was small and included a single nonresponder, larger studies are needed to assess links between baseline CD8+ expansion and response.

The intended sense of this specimen's time point label: less than five weeks on oral tofacitinib. Reading the label with the study, this specimen's treatment or condition is: oral pan-JAK inhibitor, 5-10 mg twice daily. Lesional scalp punch biopsies and peripheral blood were obtained from alopecia areata patients. Human scalp biopsies were fixed immediately in PAXgene tissue containers. As concerns this clone: There is no known antigen for this receptor. Per-base qualities were not stored, and no clone one base away is much larger.

At the junction V is shortened by 6 bases and J by 14 bases, with 23 bases in between. As encoded in the germline V gene, CDR1 is SGHTA while CDR2 is FQGNSA. Inclusive of the bounding cysteine and phenylalanine, the CDR3 is 14 residues long. Only CDR3 DNA is held: 42 bases, read in frame from base 1. Receptor libraries were prepared by the immunoSEQ multiplex PCR assay. To provide template for TCR sequencing, every sample had RNA extracted and reverse transcribed into cDNA. SuperScript III was used to make first-strand cDNA, primed with a 2:1 mix of oligo-dT and random hexamers. A synthetic immune receptor repertoire was used to assess amplification bias, and residual bias was removed computationally. Turning to the authors' computational methods: After raw reads were preprocessed to remove errors, the CDR3 was defined following IMGT conventions as running from the conserved cysteine to phenylalanine. Clonality was calculated as 1 minus Shannon entropy normalized by log2 of the number of productive unique TCRs. CD4 or CD8 identity of scalp clones was inferred by cross-referencing scalp TCRbeta sequences with sorted blood CD4 and CD8 repertoires. TCRdb stores this immuneACCESS table with in-frame sequences only. Part of the clones is absent; in the studies checked, under half of the shortfall reflects unresolved V genes, and no reason is known for the rest. The D gene and trimming were derived from the DNA, and the V and J assignments and clone size from that table. The table for this sample lists a few thousand clones; 80% to 95% of them were counted only once. The ten most abundant clones make up approximately 21% of the sample.

Here the sequenced sample was skin, taken at week 4, from a patient treated with tofacitinib. This TCR came from a human donor with alopecia areata. The V and J segments used are TRBV7-2 and TRBJ2-1, with an unclear D gene assignment. The DNA is TGTGCCAGCAGTCTAGACCCCGCCCTGGCCCAGGAGTTCTTC. Translation gives CASSLDPALAQEFF.